This TCR beta chain was obtained from a study of human T cells and chemical hapten exposure. This clonotype was detected ten times or more. V lost 3 bases and J 10 bases, leaving 17 bases between the germline ends. This CDR3 spans 13 amino acids. Per the germline V gene, CDR1 is SQVTM and CDR2 is ANQGSEA. TCRdb redid the calling of the RACE reads with MiXCR, one entry per CDR3 protein. Here the sample spans tens of thousands of distinct CDR3 sequences, about 9% being singletons. Stated time point: pre-sensitization, week 0. Noted treatment: therapeutic diphenylcyclopropenone sensitization with weekly scalp DPC. In every case, blood was obtained before the patch test was applied.

The TCR sequence derives from a woman in her thirties or forties with alopecia areata. Some clones in this sample may be carry-over from other donors' samples. This chain joins TRBV29-1 and TRBJ2-3, with a possible D match to TRBD1 (6 bases). The sample consisted of whole blood, taken in connection with sensitization to the hapten diphenylcyclopropenone (DPC). CDR3 residues: CSVDGLDSGAQYF. CDR3 DNA sequence: TGCAGCGTTGATGGGCTAGATTCAGGGGCGCAGTATTTT.